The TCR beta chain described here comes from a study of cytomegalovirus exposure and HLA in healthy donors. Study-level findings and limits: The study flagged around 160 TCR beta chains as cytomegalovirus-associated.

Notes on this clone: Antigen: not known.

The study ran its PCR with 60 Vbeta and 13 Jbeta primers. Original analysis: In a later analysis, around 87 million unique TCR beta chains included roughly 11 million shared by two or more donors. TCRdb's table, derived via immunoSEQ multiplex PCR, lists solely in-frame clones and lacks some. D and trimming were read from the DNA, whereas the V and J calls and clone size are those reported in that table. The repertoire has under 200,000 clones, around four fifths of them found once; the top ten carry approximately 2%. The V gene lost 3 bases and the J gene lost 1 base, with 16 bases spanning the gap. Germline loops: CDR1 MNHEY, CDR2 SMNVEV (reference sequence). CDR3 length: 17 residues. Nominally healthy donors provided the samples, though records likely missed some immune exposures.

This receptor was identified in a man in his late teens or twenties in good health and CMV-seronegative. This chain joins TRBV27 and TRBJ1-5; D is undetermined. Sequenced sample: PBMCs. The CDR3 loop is CASSFLGPGMSNQPQHF. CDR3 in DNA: TGTGCCAGCAGTTTCCTAGGCCCCGGGATGAGCAATCAGCCCCAGCATTTT.